A selection of T cell receptor beta chains follows, all from one sample in a study of Ad26.COV2.S vaccination and SARS-CoV-2 variants. Measured with immunoSEQ multiplex PCR; TCRdb has only the in-frame clones, and not every one. Here the sample spans roughly 700,000 clones, more than 80% being singletons. The source material was peripheral blood, sampled in a trial of Ad26.COV2.S vaccine versus placebo. The receptor source for this set is a person aged 18 to 59 who received the Ad26.COV2.S COVID-19 vaccine or a placebo. Both conserved end residues are part of each CDR3. The D gene is left open where the match is weak. Some rows have no size entry. The others give once, few or many, or a class for an expanded clone.

j_gene: TRBJ1-5; v_gene: TRBV21-1; abundance: .; len: 15; d_gene: .; CDR3nt: TGTGCCAGCAGCCACGGCTCGAATAGCAATCAGCCCCAGCATTTT; CDR3aa: CASSHGSNSNQPQHF
j_gene: TRBJ1-2; v_gene: TRBV27; abundance: once; len: 14; d_gene: TRBD1; CDR3nt: TGTGCCAGCAGCGAAGGACAGGGGGCCTATGGCTACACCTTC; CDR3aa: CASSEGQGAYGYTF
j_gene: TRBJ1-6; v_gene: TRBV7-9; abundance: .; len: 15; d_gene: .; CDR3nt: TGTGCCAGCAGCACTACAGGCGTTAGGGGTTCACCCCTCCACTTT; CDR3aa: CASSTTGVRGSPLHF
j_gene: TRBJ2-7; v_gene: TRBV18; abundance: .; len: 14; d_gene: .; CDR3nt: TGTGCCAGCTCACCGGTCGGACAGAACTACGAGCAGTACTTC; CDR3aa: CASSPVGQNYEQYF
j_gene: TRBJ1-5; v_gene: TRBV5-1; abundance: .; len: 14; d_gene: .; CDR3nt: TGCGCCAGCAGCTTGGGGACAGGCAATCAGCCCCAGCATTTT; CDR3aa: CASSLGTGNQPQHF
j_gene: TRBJ1-2; v_gene: TRBV3-1/TRBV3-2; abundance: .; len: 13; d_gene: TRBD1; CDR3nt: TGTGCCAGCAGCCAGGGGACAGGCTATGGCTACACCTTC; CDR3aa: CASSQGTGYGYTF
j_gene: TRBJ2-3; v_gene: TRBV4-2; abundance: .; len: 16; d_gene: TRBD1; CDR3nt: TGTGCCAGCAGCCGATCGGGACAGCCAAATACAGATACGCAGTATTTT; CDR3aa: CASSRSGQPNTDTQYF
j_gene: TRBJ1-2; v_gene: TRBV7-3; abundance: .; len: 14; d_gene: .; CDR3nt: TGTGCCAGCAGCCAAGACAGGACCAACTATGGCTACACCTTC; CDR3aa: CASSQDRTNYGYTF
j_gene: TRBJ1-1; v_gene: TRBV12-3/TRBV12-4; abundance: .; len: 13; d_gene: .; CDR3nt: TGTGCCAGCAGTTGGGGGGGAGAGCCTCCCGCTTTCTTT; CDR3aa: CASSWGGEPPAFF
j_gene: TRBJ1-4; v_gene: TRBV6-5; abundance: .; len: 14; d_gene: .; CDR3nt: TGTGCCAGCAGTATAGAGTCGTTTAATGAAAAACTGTTTTTT; CDR3aa: CASSIESFNEKLFF
j_gene: TRBJ2-1; v_gene: TRBV5-6; abundance: .; len: 15; d_gene: .; CDR3nt: TGTGCCAGCAGTTACGACGGAGGGTTCTACAATGAGCAGTTCTTC; CDR3aa: CASSYDGGFYNEQFF
j_gene: TRBJ1-3; v_gene: TRBV7-9; abundance: .; len: 14; d_gene: .; CDR3nt: TGTGCCAGCACCAGCGGGCCCTCTGGAAACACCATATATTTT; CDR3aa: CASTSGPSGNTIYF
j_gene: TRBJ2-3; v_gene: TRBV5-5; abundance: .; len: 15; d_gene: .; CDR3nt: TGTGCCAGCAGCTTGGATTGGCTATCGGGAGATACGCAGTATTTT; CDR3aa: CASSLDWLSGDTQYF
j_gene: TRBJ2-1; v_gene: TRBV3-1/TRBV3-2; abundance: .; len: 14; d_gene: TRBD2; CDR3nt: TGTGCCAGCAGCCAAGATCTGAGCGGGGGGCCGCAGTTCTTC; CDR3aa: CASSQDLSGGPQFF
j_gene: TRBJ2-3; v_gene: TRBV7-9; abundance: .; len: 15; d_gene: .; CDR3nt: TGTGCCAGCAGCTTAGCGGGCCTTAGCACAGATACGCAGTATTTT; CDR3aa: CASSLAGLSTDTQYF
j_gene: TRBJ1-2; v_gene: TRBV11-2; abundance: .; len: 15; d_gene: .; CDR3nt: TGTGCCAGCAGCTTAGATGGGGGCAGAACCTATGGCTACACCTTC; CDR3aa: CASSLDGGRTYGYTF
j_gene: TRBJ1-6; v_gene: TRBV7-8; abundance: .; len: 16; d_gene: .; CDR3nt: TGTGCCAGCAGCCAAAAAATTTGGTCCTATAATTCACCCCTCCACTTT; CDR3aa: CASSQKIWSYNSPLHF
j_gene: TRBJ2-3; v_gene: TRBV7-2; abundance: once; len: 16; d_gene: TRBD2; CDR3nt: TGTGCCAGCAGCTTAAAGCGGGAGGTCTGGACAGATACGCAGTATTTT; CDR3aa: CASSLKREVWTDTQYF
j_gene: TRBJ1-6; v_gene: TRBV19; abundance: .; len: 14; d_gene: .; CDR3nt: TGTGCCAGTAGTTACCCGGGGGCTCGATCACCCCTCCACTTT; CDR3aa: CASSYPGARSPLHF
j_gene: TRBJ2-5; v_gene: TRBV11-3; abundance: .; len: 15; d_gene: .; CDR3nt: TGTGCCAGCAGCTTGTCAGCACAGGTCCAAGAGACCCAGTACTTC; CDR3aa: CASSLSAQVQETQYF